The T cell receptor (beta chain) described here comes from a study of blood T cells in healthy people across ages. Study conclusions and caveats: While age rose, TCR beta diversity per million T cells dropped in a roughly linear way.

A second PCR of about 7 to 11 cycles used a sample-barcoded 5' primer and a J-beta primer mix. Tagging of each cDNA molecule was performed by a template-switch adaptor with 12 random nucleotides. TCRdb passed the 5' RACE reads through MiXCR, listing each CDR3 protein once. This table has around 800,000 distinct CDR3 sequences, under 45% appearing once. Extracted total RNA amounted to at least 5.5 micrograms for each sample. As regards this clonotype: Its antigen is unidentified.

Germline V lookup: CDR1 MNHEY, CDR2 SVGEGT. The CDR3 is 12 residues long. Trimming took 7 bases from V and 6 from J, leaving 10 bases between them. The V call is TRBV6-2 or TRBV6-3, the J call TRBJ1-5, with a tentative D call TRBD1 (6 bases). Sequenced material: blood. The sequence derives from a man in his fifties or sixties in good health. Here the CDR3 reads CASKVGGQPQHF. The CDR3 DNA reads as TGTGCCAGCAAGGTAGGGGGTCAGCCCCAGCATTTT.